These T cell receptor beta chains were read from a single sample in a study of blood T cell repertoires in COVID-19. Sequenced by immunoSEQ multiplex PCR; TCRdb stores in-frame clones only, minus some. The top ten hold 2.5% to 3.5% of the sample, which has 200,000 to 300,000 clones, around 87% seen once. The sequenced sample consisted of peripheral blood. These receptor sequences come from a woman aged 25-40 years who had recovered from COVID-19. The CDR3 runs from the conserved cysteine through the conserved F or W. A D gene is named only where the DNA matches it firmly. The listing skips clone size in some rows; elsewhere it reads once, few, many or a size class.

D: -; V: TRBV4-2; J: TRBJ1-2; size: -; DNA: TGTGCCAGCAGCCAAGATCGCAGCTATGGCTACACCTTC; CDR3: CASSQDRSYGYTF
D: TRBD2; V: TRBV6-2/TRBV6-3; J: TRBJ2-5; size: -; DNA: TGTGCCAGCAGTCGAGCGGGGGGACAAGAGACCCAGTACTTC; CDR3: CASSRAGGQETQYF
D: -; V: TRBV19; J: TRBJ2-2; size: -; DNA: TGTGCCAGTAGTGGGCTGACAGGGAGGACCGGGGAGCTGTTTTTT; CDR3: CASSGLTGRTGELFF
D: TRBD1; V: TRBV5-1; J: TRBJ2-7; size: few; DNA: TGCGCCAGCAGCTCAGGGACAGGGGGCGAGCAGTACTTC; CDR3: CASSSGTGGEQYF
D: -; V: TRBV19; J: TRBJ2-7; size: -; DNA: TGTGCCAGTAGCGGGTTACAGGGCTACGAGCAGTACTTC; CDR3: CASSGLQGYEQYF
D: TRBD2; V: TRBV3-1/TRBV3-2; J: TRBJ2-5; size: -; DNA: TGTGCCAGCAGTTCCAAGTCAGCGGGAGAAGAGACCCAGTACTTC; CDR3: CASSSKSAGEETQYF
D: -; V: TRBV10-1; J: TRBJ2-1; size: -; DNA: TGCGCCAGCAGTGATCGCGGGCACGGTCCGTTCTTC; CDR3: CASSDRGHGPFF
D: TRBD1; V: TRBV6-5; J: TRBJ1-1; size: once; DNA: TGTGCCAGCAGTCCTCGGACAGGGGACACTGAAGCTTTCTTT; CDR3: CASSPRTGDTEAFF
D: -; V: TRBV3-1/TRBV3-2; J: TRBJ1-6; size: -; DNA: TGTGCCAGCAGCCACGACAGTCCTAATTCACCCCTCCACTTT; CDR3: CASSHDSPNSPLHF
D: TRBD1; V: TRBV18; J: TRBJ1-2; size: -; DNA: TGTGCCAGCTCACCATGGGACAGGGGTCTCTCTGGCTACACCTTC; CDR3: CASSPWDRGLSGYTF
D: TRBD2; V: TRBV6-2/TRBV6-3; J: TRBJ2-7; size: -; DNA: TGTGCCAGCAGTAACTACCTTTCTAGCGGGGGCCCTTCCTACGAGCAGTACTTC; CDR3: CASSNYLSSGGPSYEQYF
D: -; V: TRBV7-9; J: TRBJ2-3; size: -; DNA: TGTGCCAGCAGGGGGCGGGGAGCTAGCACAGATACGCAGTATTTT; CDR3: CASRGRGASTDTQYF
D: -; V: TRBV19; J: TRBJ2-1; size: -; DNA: TGTGCCAGTAGTTCGCGTAGCGGACTATCCTACAATGAGCAGTTCTTC; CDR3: CASSSRSGLSYNEQFF
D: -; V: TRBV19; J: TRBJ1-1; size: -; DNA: TGTGCCAGTCCTACGGCTGAAGCTTTCTTT; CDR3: CASPTAEAFF
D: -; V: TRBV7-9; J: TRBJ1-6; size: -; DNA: TGTGCCAGCAGCTTAGAGGGAGAGGGCCTTAGCTCCTATAATTCACCCCTCCACTTT; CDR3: CASSLEGEGLSSYNSPLHF
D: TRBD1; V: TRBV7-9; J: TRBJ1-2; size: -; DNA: TGTGCCAGCAGTTATGGACAGGGCGATGGCTACACCTTC; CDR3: CASSYGQGDGYTF
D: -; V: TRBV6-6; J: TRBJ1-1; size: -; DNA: TGTGCCAGCATCCCGGGACAAGTGAACACTGAAGCTTTCTTT; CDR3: CASIPGQVNTEAFF
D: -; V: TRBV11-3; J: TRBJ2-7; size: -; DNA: TGTGCCAGCAGCTCGGACAGCAACTCCTACGAGCAGTACTTC; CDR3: CASSSDSNSYEQYF
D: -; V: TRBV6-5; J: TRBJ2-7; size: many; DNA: TGTGCCAGCCGCCCGGGGGGCGGATCCTACGAGCAGTACTTC; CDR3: CASRPGGGSYEQYF
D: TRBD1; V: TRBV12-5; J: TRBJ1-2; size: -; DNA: TGTGCTAGTGGTTTAACCGGACAGGGGGCTCCAGGTGGCTACACCTTC; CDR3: CASGLTGQGAPGGYTF
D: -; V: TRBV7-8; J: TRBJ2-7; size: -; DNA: TGTGCCAGCAGCCGGCGGAATCCCTACGAGCAGTACTTC; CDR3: CASSRRNPYEQYF
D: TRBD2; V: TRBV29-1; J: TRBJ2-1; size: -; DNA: TGCAGCGTTATCTTTGGGAAACGGGGGGGCAATGAGCAGTTCTTC; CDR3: CSVIFGKRGGNEQFF
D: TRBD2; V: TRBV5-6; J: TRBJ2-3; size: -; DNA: TGTGCCAGCAGCTTTGCATCTTTGGGAGGGGTCAGTAGCACAGATACGCAGTATTTT; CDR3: CASSFASLGGVSSTDTQYF
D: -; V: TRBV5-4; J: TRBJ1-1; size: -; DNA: TGTGCCAGCAGCTTGGAACTACTTGCGAACACTGAAGCTTTCTTT; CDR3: CASSLELLANTEAFF
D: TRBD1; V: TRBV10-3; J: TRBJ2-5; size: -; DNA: TGTGCCACGACGACGGACAGGCGAGAAGAGACCCAGTACTTC; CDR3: CATTTDRREETQYF
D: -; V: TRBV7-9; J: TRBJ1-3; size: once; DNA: TGTGCCAGCAGCCAACTTGGGTCCGGGGCTGGAAACACCATATATTTT; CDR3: CASSQLGSGAGNTIYF
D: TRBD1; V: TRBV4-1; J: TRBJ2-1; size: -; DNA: TGCGCCAGCAGCCAAGCTTGGACAGGGGGCGCGGGGAATGAGCAGTTCTTC; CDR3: CASSQAWTGGAGNEQFF
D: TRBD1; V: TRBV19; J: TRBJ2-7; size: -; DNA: TGTGCCAGTAGTATTCACCCCGGGACAGGGACCTACGAGCAGTACTTC; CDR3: CASSIHPGTGTYEQYF
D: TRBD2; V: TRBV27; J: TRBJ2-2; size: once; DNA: TGTGCCAGCAGTCCCCAGGGACTAGCGGGGGGGCCGGTTCGCGGGGAGCTGTTTTTT; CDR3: CASSPQGLAGGPVRGELFF
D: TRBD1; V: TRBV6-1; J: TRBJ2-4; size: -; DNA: TGTGCCAGCAGTGAAATTGGGACAGCTCAGTACTTC; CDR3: CASSEIGTAQYF
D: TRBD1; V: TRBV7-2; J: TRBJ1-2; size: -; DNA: TGTGCCAGCAGCTTAGGGAGGGGGCGAGGCTACACCTTC; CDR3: CASSLGRGRGYTF
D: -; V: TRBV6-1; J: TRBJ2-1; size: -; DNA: TGTGCCAGCAGTGAAGAGAACTTTTTGAGCTCCTACAATGAGCAGTTCTTC; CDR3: CASSEENFLSSYNEQFF
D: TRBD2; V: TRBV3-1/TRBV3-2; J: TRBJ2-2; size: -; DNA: TGTGCCAGCAGCCAAGTTCCCCCTAGCGGGGGTTACACCGGGGAGCTGTTTTTT; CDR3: CASSQVPPSGGYTGELFF
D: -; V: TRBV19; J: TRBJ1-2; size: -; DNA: TGTGCCAGTAGTATAGCTGCGGTTGCGGGTGGAGGCTACACCTTC; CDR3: CASSIAAVAGGGYTF
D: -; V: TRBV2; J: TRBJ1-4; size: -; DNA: TGTGCCAGCAGGGGACTGCCGGCTAATGAAAAACTGTTTTTT; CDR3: CASRGLPANEKLFF